The 17 T cell receptor beta chains in this list originate from one sample, sequenced in a study of blood T cells in healthy people across ages. Together with a sample-barcoded 5' primer, a J-beta primer mix was included in a second PCR lasting roughly 6 to 12 cycles. MiXCR was run by TCRdb on the 5' RACE reads, yielding one entry per CDR3 protein. The table has roughly 1.9 million distinct CDR3 sequences, roughly 43% seen once; the top ten hold more than 20%. Input material: blood. The receptors were sampled from a human donor in good health.

CDR3 DNA sequence: TGCGCCAGCAACCTCCAAGACGAGCAGTACTTC. Protein: CASNLQDEQYF. This chain connects TRBV5-1 to TRBJ2-5; D unclear. Matching the DNA end better, TRBJ2-7 makes the J call doubtful. Germline V gene data show CDR1 as SGHRS and CDR2 as YFSETQ. CDR3 size: 11 residues.

This clonotype was found once. The chain carries TRBV6-2 or TRBV6-3 and TRBJ1-1; D remains unclear. Germline lookup yields CDR1 MNHEY and CDR2 SVGEGT. This CDR3 is built from 14 residues. Trimming stripped 4 bases from V and 9 bases from J, with 18 bases between. The CDR3 nucleotides are TGTGCCAGCAGTTCCCTTGAGGAGCGCCAAAAAGCTTTCTTT. Its translation is CASSSLEERQKAFF.

The genes are TRBV9 and TRBJ2-3, with 12 bases fitting TRBD2. This CDR3 is 16 amino acids long. With 4 bases clipped from V and 5 bases from J, the junction kept 8 bases outside the gene matches. Germline V gene sequence: CDR1 SGDLS, CDR2 YYNGEE. The DNA for the CDR3 is TGTGCCAGCAGCTTCGGACTAGCGGGGCCCGAAGATACGCAGTATTTT. Translated, it gives CASSFGLAGPEDTQYF.

The gene calls are TRBV6-2 or TRBV6-3 and TRBJ2-7; 8 bases are shared with TRBD2. CDR3 size: 15 residues. Germline trimming cut 6 bases from V and 2 bases from J; bases unmatched to any gene: 9. Germline lookup yields CDR1 MNHEY and CDR2 SVGEGT. The CDR3 DNA reads TGTGCCAGCAGATCTCGGCTAGCGGGCCCCTACGAGCAGTACTTC. Residues: CASRSRLAGPYEQYF.

The CDR3 reads CSATTAGGPGETQYF. Here the CDR3 DNA reads TGCAGTGCCACTACGGCGGGGGGGCCGGGAGAGACCCAGTACTTC. The chain combines TRBV20-1 with TRBJ2-7, with 9 bases that match TRBD2. With the DNA end fitting TRBJ2-5 better, the J assignment may be wrong. The CDR3 length is 15 residues. Germline-derived CDR1 and CDR2 are DFQATT and SNEGSKA (reference sequence).

Of note for this clonotype: The DNA is omitted, as the CDR3 cannot be located on it reliably, and the CDR3 follows TCRdb's listing. The V gene is TRBV18, the J gene TRBJ1-3; the listed D gene, TRBD1, was not tested against the DNA. With termini counted, the CDR3 has 22 amino acids. Germline V gene lookup returns CDR1 KGHSH and CDR2 LQKENI. The CDR3 reads CASSPTTDGSYEQYFGPGTIYF.

The J gene is TRBJ2-1, the V gene TRBV6-4; 8 bases align to TRBD1. This CDR3 spans 15 amino acids. Looked up from germline, CDR1 is MRHNA and CDR2 is SNTAGT. V dropped 5 bases and J dropped 0; count of bases not matched to a gene: 3. As DNA, the CDR3 is TGTGCCAGCAGTACACAGGGGGGCTCCTACAATGAGCAGTTCTTC. Amino acid sequence: CASSTQGGSYNEQFF.

The chain combines TRBV6-6 with TRBJ2-1; unclear D gene. From germline, CDR1 is MNHNY and CDR2 SVGAGI (reference sequence). V lost 2 bases and J 1 base, leaving 9 bases between the germline ends. CDR3 length: 15 amino acids. CDR3 in DNA: TGTGCCAGCAGTTACGTCGGTCAATCCTACAATGAGCAGTTCTTC. Translating gives CASSYVGQSYNEQFF.

This clonotype was counted only a few times. This chain links TRBV7-9 with TRBJ2-3, with 7 bases lining up with TRBD2. V gave up 5 bases and J gave up 6 bases; unmatched junction bases: 11. The CDR3 is 15 residues long. Germline V CDR1 and CDR2: SEHNR, FQNEAQ (reference sequence). DNA for the CDR3: TGTGCCAGCAGCCAAGGACTAAGCGGGGTGGATACGCAGTATTTT. Protein product: CASSQGLSGVDTQYF.

The rearrangement joins TRBV29-1 to TRBJ2-1, with 13 bases fitting TRBD2. V shed 5 bases and J 4 bases; nucleotides not matched to a gene: 14. Germline assignment: CDR1 SQVTM and CDR2 ANQGSEA. This CDR3 comprises 18 residues. CDR3 sequence (DNA): TGCAGCGTTCTACGCCACGGGACTAGCGGGGAACAATACAATGAGCAGTTCTTC. This codes for CSVLRHGTSGEQYNEQFF.

In this sample, this clonotype turned up many times. The V and J genes are TRBV20-1 and TRBJ2-6; TRBD1 might be the D (6 bases). V lost 2 bases and J 2 bases, leaving 7 bases between the germline ends. Germline V gene lookup returns CDR1 DFQATT and CDR2 SNEGSKA (reference sequence). This CDR3 region has 14 residues. In DNA form, the CDR3 reads TGCAGTGCTAGAAGGGGGACTGGGGCCAACGTCCTGACTTTC. Protein product: CSARRGTGANVLTF.

The gene calls are TRBV9 and TRBJ1-1, with D possibly matching TRBD1 (5 bases). The CDR3 is 14 amino acids. Per the germline V gene, CDR1 is SGDLS and CDR2 is YYNGEE. Trimming stripped 1 base from V and 6 bases from J, with 13 bases between. This CDR3 reads CASSVRTRGPEAFF. CDR3 in DNA: TGTGCCAGCAGCGTACGGACAAGAGGCCCTGAAGCTTTCTTT.

The sample holds a few counts of this clonotype. The chain is built from TRBV6-2 or TRBV6-3 and TRBJ2-4; D possibly corresponds to TRBD1 (5 bases). Gene TRBJ2-7 matches the end of the DNA better, so the J call may be wrong. The CDR3 length is 14 residues. The germline gives CDR1 MNHEY, CDR2 SVGEGT. CDR3 sequence: CASSSGIFGYEQYF. The DNA of the CDR3 is TGTGCCAGCAGTTCAGGGATTTTCGGATACGAGCAGTACTTC.

At least ten counts were recorded for this clonotype. The genes are TRBV20-1 and TRBJ2-5, with TRBD2 as a possible D gene (5 bases). The CDR3 length is 13 residues. Trimming removed 1 base from V and 2 bases from J, with 8 bases in between. Germline CDR1 DFQATT, CDR2 SNEGSKA (reference sequence). CDR3 sequence reads: CSARGTAQETQYF. The CDR3 coding sequence is TGCAGTGCTAGAGGGACTGCACAAGAGACCCAGTACTTC.

Only a few counts were recorded for this clonotype. The chain employs TRBV6-2 or TRBV6-3 and TRBJ2-1, with D perhaps given as TRBD1 or TRBD2 (6 bases each). With 6 bases removed from V and 7 bases from J, the gap between germline ends came to 16 bases. The CDR3 loop spans 14 amino acids. In germline, CDR1 is MNHEY, CDR2 SVGEGT. Here the CDR3 reads CASSRGRQVNEQFF. Written as DNA, the CDR3 is TGTGCCAGCAGCCGGGGGCGGCAGGTAAATGAGCAGTTCTTC.

This rearrangement joins TRBV9 to TRBJ1-2; tentatively, D is TRBD1 (5 bases). V was clipped by 1 base and J by 6 bases, with 16 bases between them. This CDR3 is built from 15 residues. Germline V lookup: CDR1 SGDLS, CDR2 YYNGEE. The CDR3 is CASSVRSEGLDGYTF. The CDR3 DNA reads as TGTGCCAGCAGCGTAAGGTCCGAGGGGTTGGATGGCTACACCTTC.

V usage is TRBV4-1 and J usage is TRBJ2-7; TRBD1 matches at 8 bases. J was trimmed by 3 bases and V by 0 bases; bases with no gene match: 7. Germline CDR1 and CDR2: MGHRA and YSYEKL. This CDR3 spans 16 amino acids. The CDR3 is CASSQEIWTGYYEQYF. The CDR3 DNA reads as TGCGCCAGCAGCCAAGAAATCTGGACAGGGTACTACGAGCAGTACTTC.